A selection of T cell receptor beta chains follows, all from one sample in a study of kidney transplant recipient with SARS-CoV-2 infection. TCRdb redid the calling of the reads with MiXCR, one entry per CDR3 protein. This sample has 200,000 to 300,000 distinct CDR3 sequences; about 30% occur once, and the top ten carry roughly 7%. Sequences were derived from a blood sample, sampled at baseline and on roughly day 120 from a kidney transplant recipient. The origin of the receptors is a male patient aged 30 to 39 who had COVID-19 and was a kidney transplant recipient. Among the T cells, some may be from the graft donor. CDR3s include the opening cysteine and the closing phenylalanine or tryptophan. D genes are given only for firm matches. Not every row has a clone size; where given, it reads once, few, many or a size class.

v_call: TRBV6-8
clone_size: .
d_call: TRBD2
j_call: TRBJ2-7
cdr3_aa: CASRDGVAGIREQYF
cdr3_nt: TGTGCCAGCAGGGATGGGGTAGCGGGAATACGCGAGCAGTACTTC

v_call: TRBV30
clone_size: few
d_call: .
j_call: TRBJ2-3
cdr3_aa: CAWSVGADTQYF
cdr3_nt: TGTGCCTGGAGTGTAGGAGCAGATACGCAGTATTTT

v_call: TRBV29-1
clone_size: many
d_call: .
j_call: TRBJ2-7
cdr3_aa: CSFSPRGDTYEQYF
cdr3_nt: TGCAGCTTCTCACCCCGCGGGGATACCTACGAGCAGTACTTC

v_call: TRBV5-1
clone_size: many
d_call: TRBD1
j_call: TRBJ2-3
cdr3_aa: CASSGRQGSDTQYF
cdr3_nt: TGCGCCAGCAGCGGAAGACAGGGTTCAGATACGCAGTATTTT

v_call: TRBV3-1
clone_size: many
d_call: .
j_call: TRBJ2-2
cdr3_aa: CASSLRFPISGLTGELFF
cdr3_nt: TGTGCCAGCAGCTTGCGTTTTCCCATTTCAGGCTTGACCGGGGAGCTGTTTTTT

v_call: TRBV8-2
clone_size: many
d_call: .
j_call: TRBJ2-6
cdr3_aa: CGRATRITQSRANVLTF
cdr3_nt: TGTGGCAGAGCAACTAGGATAACACAAAGTCGGGCCAACGTCCTGACTTTC

v_call: TRBV7-4
clone_size: many
d_call: .
j_call: TRBJ1-2
cdr3_aa: CASSQRGSARKTYGYTF
cdr3_nt: TGTGCCAGCAGCCAACGTGGTTCAGCTCGAAAGACCTATGGCTACACCTTC

v_call: TRBV11-2
clone_size: .
d_call: .
j_call: TRBJ1-2
cdr3_aa: CASSTPGGYTF
cdr3_nt: TGCGCCAGCAGCACCCCCGGAGGCTACACCTTC

v_call: TRBV19
clone_size: many
d_call: .
j_call: TRBJ2-2
cdr3_aa: CASSTSLRVPGELFF
cdr3_nt: TGTGCCAGTAGTACCTCTCTCAGGGTCCCCGGGGAGCTGTTTTTT

v_call: TRBV7-6
clone_size: few
d_call: .
j_call: TRBJ1-2
cdr3_aa: CASSEVTESRKTYGYTF
cdr3_nt: TGTGCCAGCAGCGAAGTCACTGAATCTCGAAAGACCTATGGCTACACCTTC

v_call: TRBV20-1
clone_size: .
d_call: .
j_call: TRBJ2-3
cdr3_aa: CSTQDVSNQPQYF
cdr3_nt: TGCAGTACCCAGGACGTCAGCAATCAGCCCCAGTATTTT

v_call: TRBV12-3/TRBV12-4
clone_size: many
d_call: .
j_call: TRBJ1-2
cdr3_aa: CASSEKGTAGKTYGYTF
cdr3_nt: TGTGCCAGCAGTGAGAAAGGCACAGCAGGAAAGACCTATGGCTACACCTTC

v_call: TRBV7-2
clone_size: many
d_call: .
j_call: TRBJ2-5
cdr3_aa: CASSLMSETQYF
cdr3_nt: TGTGCCAGCAGCTTAATGTCAGAGACCCAGTACTTC

v_call: TRBV11-1
clone_size: many
d_call: .
j_call: TRBJ1-2
cdr3_aa: CASSRVPKAGKTYGYTF
cdr3_nt: TGTGCCAGCAGCCGCGTTCCTAAGGCTGGAAAGACCTATGGCTACACCTTC

v_call: TRBV6-1
clone_size: .
d_call: TRBD1
j_call: TRBJ2-5
cdr3_aa: CASSEAGTGIMETQYF
cdr3_nt: TGTGCCAGCAGTGAAGCCGGGACAGGGATCATGGAGACCCAGTACTTC

v_call: TRBV7-1
clone_size: many
d_call: .
j_call: TRBJ1-2
cdr3_aa: CASSSASHEGKTYGYTF
cdr3_nt: TGTGCCAGCAGCTCTGCGTCTCACGAGGGAAAGACCTATGGCTACACCTTC

v_call: TRBV8-2
clone_size: many
d_call: .
j_call: TRBJ1-2
cdr3_aa: CGSCKIDSRKTYGYTF
cdr3_nt: TGTGGCAGTTGTAAAATTGATAGCCGAAAGACCTATGGCTACACCTTC

v_call: TRBV20-1
clone_size: many
d_call: .
j_call: TRBJ1-2
cdr3_aa: CSARSRLFRKTYGYTF
cdr3_nt: TGCAGTGCTCGCTCACGGCTGTTTCGAAAGACCTATGGCTACACCTTC

v_call: TRBV7-9
clone_size: many
d_call: .
j_call: TRBJ2-5
cdr3_aa: CASSKPGTRGSLQETQYF
cdr3_nt: TGTGCCAGCAGCAAGCCAGGGACAAGGGGGAGCCTACAAGAGACCCAGTACTTC

v_call: TRBV18
clone_size: .
d_call: .
j_call: TRBJ2-1
cdr3_aa: CASSPASNEQFF
cdr3_nt: TGTGCCAGCTCACCGGCTAGCAATGAGCAGTTCTTC

v_call: TRBV19
clone_size: few
d_call: TRBD1
j_call: TRBJ1-1
cdr3_aa: CASSIGQGGNTEAFF
cdr3_nt: TGTGCCAGTAGTATTGGACAGGGAGGGAACACTGAAGCTTTCTTT

v_call: TRBV10-1
clone_size: few
d_call: .
j_call: TRBJ2-2
cdr3_aa: CASSESQESGELFF
cdr3_nt: TGCGCCAGCAGTGAGTCGCAAGAATCCGGGGAGCTGTTTTTT

v_call: TRBV6-9
clone_size: many
d_call: .
j_call: TRBJ1-2
cdr3_aa: CASSANTPYGKTYGYTF
cdr3_nt: TGTGCCAGCAGTGCTAACACGCCTTACGGAAAGACCTATGGCTACACCTTC

v_call: TRBV6-4
clone_size: few
d_call: .
j_call: TRBJ1-2
cdr3_aa: CASSDLASHGKTYGYTF
cdr3_nt: TGTGCCAGCAGTGACCTTGCCTCACACGGAAAGACCTATGGCTACACCTTC

v_call: TRBV5-5
clone_size: many
d_call: .
j_call: TRBJ1-2
cdr3_aa: CASSLKGGAWTNYGYTF
cdr3_nt: TGTGCCAGCAGCTTGAAGGGGGGCGCTTGGACTAACTATGGCTACACCTTC

v_call: TRBV18
clone_size: .
d_call: TRBD1
j_call: TRBJ1-2
cdr3_aa: CANSGQDRGYGYTF
cdr3_nt: TGTGCCAACTCCGGACAGGATCGGGGCTATGGCTACACCTTC

v_call: TRBV20-1
clone_size: many
d_call: .
j_call: TRBJ1-2
cdr3_aa: CSALSPLFRKTYGYTF
cdr3_nt: TGCAGTGCTCTGTCGCCGCTGTTTCGAAAGACCTATGGCTACACCTTC

v_call: TRBV5-4
clone_size: many
d_call: TRBD1
j_call: TRBJ2-3
cdr3_aa: CASSLPGDRATDTQYF
cdr3_nt: TGTGCCAGCAGCTTGCCTGGGGACAGGGCAACAGATACGCAGTATTTT

v_call: TRBV19
clone_size: .
d_call: TRBD2
j_call: TRBJ2-1
cdr3_aa: CASGGTSGIDEQFF
cdr3_nt: TGTGCCAGTGGCGGGACTAGCGGGATAGATGAGCAGTTCTTC

v_call: TRBV19
clone_size: many
d_call: .
j_call: TRBJ1-5
cdr3_aa: CASSPFGEQLNQPQHF
cdr3_nt: TGTGCCAGTAGTCCTTTCGGGGAGCAACTGAATCAGCCCCAGCATTTT

v_call: TRBV6-8
clone_size: .
d_call: .
j_call: TRBJ1-2
cdr3_aa: CASSRLKRSRKAYGYTF
cdr3_nt: TGTGCCAGCAGTAGGCTAAAACGCTCTAGAAAGGCCTATGGCTACACCTTC

v_call: TRBV19
clone_size: .
d_call: TRBD2
j_call: TRBJ2-3
cdr3_aa: CASSSGSGRTDTQYF
cdr3_nt: TGTGCCAGTAGCTCTGGTAGCGGGAGAACAGATACGCAGTATTTT

v_call: TRBV18
clone_size: .
d_call: TRBD2
j_call: TRBJ2-1
cdr3_aa: CASSPLGTSGVLEQFF
cdr3_nt: TGTGCCAGCTCACCACTAGGAACTAGCGGCGTTCTTGAGCAGTTCTTC

v_call: TRBV2
clone_size: many
d_call: .
j_call: TRBJ1-5
cdr3_aa: CASSEWPGHSNQPQHF
cdr3_nt: TGTGCCAGCAGTGAATGGCCAGGACACAGCAATCAGCCCCAGCATTTT

v_call: TRBV6-1
clone_size: few
d_call: .
j_call: TRBJ1-2
cdr3_aa: CASSPASECRKTYGYTF
cdr3_nt: TGTGCCAGCAGTCCGGCCTCGGAATGTAGAAAGACCTATGGCTACACCTTC

v_call: TRBV6-1
clone_size: many
d_call: .
j_call: TRBJ1-2
cdr3_aa: CASSRSTECRKTYGYTF
cdr3_nt: TGTGCCAGCAGTCGTTCAACGGAATGTAGAAAGACCTATGGCTACACCTTC

v_call: TRBV25-1
clone_size: .
d_call: .
j_call: TRBJ1-2
cdr3_aa: CASSRSRELGKAYGYTF
cdr3_nt: TGTGCCAGCAGTCGGTCGCGAGAACTGGGAAAGGCCTATGGCTACACCTTC

v_call: TRBV7-1
clone_size: many
d_call: .
j_call: TRBJ1-2
cdr3_aa: CASSSSLHEGKTYGYTF
cdr3_nt: TGTGCCAGCAGCAGTAGTCTTCACGAGGGAAAGACCTATGGCTACACCTTC

v_call: TRBV4-2
clone_size: .
d_call: TRBD1
j_call: TRBJ2-7
cdr3_aa: CASSRRGGTGGRNSYEQYF
cdr3_nt: TGTGCCAGCAGCCGGAGGGGAGGGACAGGGGGCCGGAACTCCTACGAGCAGTACTTC

v_call: TRBV12-5
clone_size: many
d_call: .
j_call: TRBJ2-7
cdr3_aa: CASGSGIEQYF
cdr3_nt: TGTGCTAGTGGGTCAGGGATAGAGCAGTACTTC

v_call: TRBV11-1
clone_size: many
d_call: .
j_call: TRBJ1-2
cdr3_aa: CASSTHCKAGKTYGYTF
cdr3_nt: TGTGCCAGCAGCACACACTGTAAGGCTGGAAAGACCTATGGCTACACCTTC

v_call: TRBV9
clone_size: many
d_call: .
j_call: TRBJ1-2
cdr3_aa: CASMLLYSRKTYGYTF
cdr3_nt: TGTGCCAGCATGCTCTTGTACTCAAGAAAGACCTATGGCTACACCTTC

v_call: TRBV21-1
clone_size: few
d_call: .
j_call: TRBJ1-6
cdr3_aa: CASSVTTGRADSPLHF
cdr3_nt: TGTGCCAGCAGCGTAACGACAGGGAGGGCTGATTCACCCCTCCACTTT

v_call: TRBV4-1
clone_size: few
d_call: TRBD2
j_call: TRBJ2-3
cdr3_aa: CASSQEWTSPPNTQYF
cdr3_nt: TGCGCCAGCAGCCAAGAGTGGACTAGTCCCCCGAATACGCAGTATTTT

v_call: TRBV3-1
clone_size: many
d_call: TRBD2
j_call: TRBJ2-2
cdr3_aa: CASSQGWGLAGVSTGELFF
cdr3_nt: TGTGCCAGCAGCCAAGGGTGGGGGCTAGCGGGAGTGAGTACCGGGGAGCTGTTTTTT

v_call: TRBV6-9
clone_size: many
d_call: .
j_call: TRBJ1-2
cdr3_aa: CASSIRGPYGKTYGYTF
cdr3_nt: TGTGCCAGCAGTATTCGTGGGCCTTACGGAAAGACCTATGGCTACACCTTC

v_call: TRBV14
clone_size: many
d_call: .
j_call: TRBJ1-2
cdr3_aa: CASSQDPLGNGYTF
cdr3_nt: TGTGCCAGCAGCCAAGATCCACTCGGGAATGGCTACACCTTC

v_call: TRBV5-4
clone_size: .
d_call: .
j_call: TRBJ1-2
cdr3_aa: CASYNNVPGKTYGYTF
cdr3_nt: TGCGCCAGCTACAATAACGTACCAGGAAAGACCTATGGCTACACCTTC

v_call: TRBV13
clone_size: many
d_call: TRBD1
j_call: TRBJ2-5
cdr3_aa: CASSEGQGGRGQYF
cdr3_nt: TGTGCCAGCAGCGAAGGACAGGGGGGTCGCGGCCAGTACTTC

v_call: TRBV12-3/TRBV12-4
clone_size: many
d_call: .
j_call: TRBJ1-1
cdr3_aa: CASSFDLAGRTTEAFF
cdr3_nt: TGTGCCAGCAGTTTCGACCTGGCCGGGAGAACCACTGAAGCTTTCTTT

v_call: TRBV7-9
clone_size: many
d_call: .
j_call: TRBJ2-2
cdr3_aa: CASSFSPLGELFF
cdr3_nt: TGTGCCAGCAGCTTTAGTCCCCTGGGGGAGCTGTTTTTT

v_call: TRBV2
clone_size: .
d_call: .
j_call: TRBJ2-3
cdr3_aa: CASSDSAAATDTQYF
cdr3_nt: TGTGCCAGCAGTGATTCAGCGGCGGCCACAGATACGCAGTATTTT

v_call: TRBV15
clone_size: many
d_call: .
j_call: TRBJ1-1
cdr3_aa: CATSRGVNTEAFF
cdr3_nt: TGTGCCACCAGCAGAGGGGTGAACACTGAAGCTTTCTTT

v_call: TRBV6-5
clone_size: few
d_call: .
j_call: TRBJ2-1
cdr3_aa: CASAMGADFNEQFF
cdr3_nt: TGTGCCAGCGCCATGGGGGCTGACTTCAATGAGCAGTTCTTC